This is a list of T cell receptor beta chains from one sample in a study of blood T cell repertoires in COVID-19. Assay used: immunoSEQ multiplex PCR; TCRdb lists only in-frame clones, some missing. The data hold over 100,000 clones, with 80% to 95% observed a single time. Sequencing was carried out using peripheral blood. The receptors derive from a man aged 18 to 29 with acute or convalescent COVID-19. The CDR3 runs from the conserved cysteine through the conserved F or W. A D gene is named only where the DNA matches it firmly. Clone sizes are given selectively: once, few, many, or a class where the clone is expanded.

clone_size: NA
d_call: NA
v_call: TRBV19
j_call: TRBJ1-5
cdr3_nt: TGTGCCAGTAGTATAAAGGCAGGTTTCGATCAGCCCCAGCATTTT
cdr3_aa: CASSIKAGFDQPQHF

clone_size: NA
d_call: NA
v_call: TRBV2
j_call: TRBJ1-1
cdr3_nt: TGTGCCAGCAGCATGAACACTGAAGCTTTCTTT
cdr3_aa: CASSMNTEAFF

clone_size: NA
d_call: NA
v_call: TRBV6-5
j_call: TRBJ1-6
cdr3_nt: TGTGCCAGCAGCAGGCCCTCCTTCTATAATTCACCCCTCCACTTT
cdr3_aa: CASSRPSFYNSPLHF

clone_size: NA
d_call: NA
v_call: TRBV5-5
j_call: TRBJ2-2
cdr3_nt: TGTGCCAGCAGCTTGGAAGGGGCGCCCGGGGAGCTGTTTTTT
cdr3_aa: CASSLEGAPGELFF

clone_size: NA
d_call: TRBD1
v_call: TRBV6-1
j_call: TRBJ1-2
cdr3_nt: TGTGCCAGCAGTGACGCCGGGACAGGGGTTTATGGCTACACCTTC
cdr3_aa: CASSDAGTGVYGYTF

clone_size: NA
d_call: NA
v_call: TRBV6-5
j_call: TRBJ1-2
cdr3_nt: TGTGCCAGCAGTCCCACAGGGAACTTTAACTATGGCTACACCTTC
cdr3_aa: CASSPTGNFNYGYTF

clone_size: NA
d_call: NA
v_call: TRBV6-2/TRBV6-3
j_call: TRBJ1-4
cdr3_nt: TGTGCCAGCAGTTATTGGACACGTAAGGGTAATGAAAAACTGTTTTTT
cdr3_aa: CASSYWTRKGNEKLFF

clone_size: NA
d_call: TRBD2
v_call: TRBV9
j_call: TRBJ2-1
cdr3_nt: TGTGCCAGCAGCGTAGCTAGCGGGAGCACGAATGAGCAGTTCTTC
cdr3_aa: CASSVASGSTNEQFF

clone_size: NA
d_call: NA
v_call: TRBV5-1
j_call: TRBJ2-1
cdr3_nt: TGCGCCAGCAGCCCTGGAGGGGCTGAGAAAAATGAGCAGTTCTTC
cdr3_aa: CASSPGGAEKNEQFF

clone_size: NA
d_call: NA
v_call: TRBV5-5
j_call: TRBJ1-1
cdr3_nt: TGTGCCAGCAGGAATACAGGAAACACTGAAGCTTTCTTT
cdr3_aa: CASRNTGNTEAFF

clone_size: NA
d_call: NA
v_call: TRBV3-1/TRBV3-2
j_call: TRBJ1-2
cdr3_nt: TGTGCCAGCAGCCAACTTTCCGGAGGTATTAACTATGGCTACACCTTC
cdr3_aa: CASSQLSGGINYGYTF

clone_size: NA
d_call: TRBD1
v_call: TRBV29-1
j_call: TRBJ2-1
cdr3_nt: TGCAGCGTTGCGGTGACAGGGGATGGGGGTGAGCAGTTCTTC
cdr3_aa: CSVAVTGDGGEQFF

clone_size: once
d_call: TRBD1
v_call: TRBV5-1
j_call: TRBJ1-4
cdr3_nt: TGCGCCAGCAGTTTCGCCTCTACCGGGACAGGGATGGTTATGGGTAATGAAAAACTGTTTTTT
cdr3_aa: CASSFASTGTGMVMGNEKLFF

clone_size: NA
d_call: TRBD1
v_call: TRBV7-9
j_call: TRBJ1-6
cdr3_nt: TGTGCCAGCAGCTTTGAATCCGGGACAGGGGGCTCACCCCTCCACTTT
cdr3_aa: CASSFESGTGGSPLHF

clone_size: NA
d_call: NA
v_call: TRBV7-9
j_call: TRBJ2-3
cdr3_nt: TGTGCCAGCAGCTCACATGACACAGATACGCAGTATTTT
cdr3_aa: CASSSHDTDTQYF

clone_size: once
d_call: NA
v_call: TRBV4-1
j_call: TRBJ2-5
cdr3_nt: TGCGCCAGCAGCCAAGATAGCCAGGGGGAGACCCAGTACTTC
cdr3_aa: CASSQDSQGETQYF

clone_size: NA
d_call: TRBD1
v_call: TRBV2
j_call: TRBJ1-2
cdr3_nt: TGTGCCAGCAGGGGACAGGGGGATGGCTACACCTTC
cdr3_aa: CASRGQGDGYTF

clone_size: NA
d_call: NA
v_call: TRBV7-2
j_call: TRBJ1-2
cdr3_nt: TGTGCCAGCAGTTTACCTTCCCCCGGACAGAACTATGGCTACACCTTC
cdr3_aa: CASSLPSPGQNYGYTF

clone_size: NA
d_call: TRBD1
v_call: TRBV2
j_call: TRBJ1-5
cdr3_nt: TGTGCCAGCAGTACAGGGGGCCAGAGCAATCAGCCCCAGCATTTT
cdr3_aa: CASSTGGQSNQPQHF

clone_size: NA
d_call: NA
v_call: TRBV6-6
j_call: TRBJ1-5
cdr3_nt: TGTGCCAGCAGTCCAAGCCTCGGGGAAGAAAACAATCAGCCCCAGCATTTT
cdr3_aa: CASSPSLGEENNQPQHF

clone_size: NA
d_call: NA
v_call: TRBV6-5
j_call: TRBJ2-2
cdr3_nt: TGTGCCAGCAGTTACTCACCACAGGCCGGGGAGCTGTTTTTT
cdr3_aa: CASSYSPQAGELFF

clone_size: NA
d_call: NA
v_call: TRBV5-1
j_call: TRBJ1-2
cdr3_nt: TGCGCCAGCAGCTATGACGCCGACCGGGGTGGCTACACCTTC
cdr3_aa: CASSYDADRGGYTF

clone_size: NA
d_call: TRBD1
v_call: TRBV7-9
j_call: TRBJ2-4
cdr3_nt: TGTGCCAGCAGCACCGGGACAGGGTTGGACAAAAACATTCAGTACTTC
cdr3_aa: CASSTGTGLDKNIQYF

clone_size: few
d_call: TRBD1
v_call: TRBV5-1
j_call: TRBJ1-4
cdr3_nt: TGCGCCAGCTGCCATGGACAGGGATATAATGAAAAACTGTTTTTT
cdr3_aa: CASCHGQGYNEKLFF

clone_size: NA
d_call: TRBD1
v_call: TRBV28
j_call: TRBJ1-2
cdr3_nt: TGTGCCAGCAGTTTTTTGGGACAGGATGGCTACACCTTC
cdr3_aa: CASSFLGQDGYTF

clone_size: NA
d_call: TRBD1
v_call: TRBV6-5
j_call: TRBJ1-5
cdr3_nt: TGTGCCAGCAGTCTGGGACAGGGCAATCAGCCCCAGCATTTT
cdr3_aa: CASSLGQGNQPQHF

clone_size: few
d_call: TRBD2
v_call: TRBV11-2
j_call: TRBJ2-1
cdr3_nt: TGTGCCAGCAGCTTAGAGCCGGGACTAGCCCTCAATGAGCAGTTCTTC
cdr3_aa: CASSLEPGLALNEQFF

clone_size: once
d_call: NA
v_call: TRBV14
j_call: TRBJ2-2
cdr3_nt: TGTGCCAAAGAAGACGGGTTTAGCGGAGACGAGCATCCTGAAGACCAAGGGACCGGGGAGCTGTTTTTT
cdr3_aa: CAKEDGFSGDEHPEDQGTGELFF

clone_size: NA
d_call: TRBD2
v_call: TRBV7-2
j_call: TRBJ2-7
cdr3_nt: TGTGCCAGCAGCACTGCCGGGACTAGCGGACCACACTTGGGGCAGTACTTC
cdr3_aa: CASSTAGTSGPHLGQYF

clone_size: NA
d_call: TRBD1
v_call: TRBV27
j_call: TRBJ1-2
cdr3_nt: TGTGCCAGCAGCCAAGACGGACAGGGGTGGGCTGGCTACACCTTC
cdr3_aa: CASSQDGQGWAGYTF

clone_size: NA
d_call: TRBD1
v_call: TRBV2
j_call: TRBJ2-5
cdr3_nt: TGTGCCAGCAGCAAGGACAGGGGGTTAGGAGAGACCCAGTACTTC
cdr3_aa: CASSKDRGLGETQYF

clone_size: NA
d_call: NA
v_call: TRBV5-1
j_call: TRBJ2-1
cdr3_nt: TGCGCCAGCAAGGTTCAAACCGGGATCTACAATGAGCAGTTCTTC
cdr3_aa: CASKVQTGIYNEQFF

clone_size: NA
d_call: NA
v_call: TRBV19
j_call: TRBJ2-1
cdr3_nt: TGTGCCAGTAGTATGGCGGATTACTCCAAAAATGAGCAGTTCTTC
cdr3_aa: CASSMADYSKNEQFF

clone_size: NA
d_call: NA
v_call: TRBV2
j_call: TRBJ1-6
cdr3_nt: TGTGCCAGCAGTCAATCAGGAGGTTCACCCCTCCACTTT
cdr3_aa: CASSQSGGSPLHF

clone_size: NA
d_call: NA
v_call: TRBV18
j_call: TRBJ1-4
cdr3_nt: TGTGCCAGCTCACCACTGGGGGGGAATAATGAAAAACTGTTTTTT
cdr3_aa: CASSPLGGNNEKLFF

clone_size: NA
d_call: NA
v_call: TRBV21-1
j_call: TRBJ2-7
cdr3_nt: TGTGCCAGCAGCAAAGCCGTACTAGGCCTATACGAGCAGTACTTC
cdr3_aa: CASSKAVLGLYEQYF

clone_size: once
d_call: TRBD1
v_call: TRBV6-5
j_call: TRBJ2-7
cdr3_nt: TGTGCCAGCAGTTACTCCATAAGGCAGGGGGCCTACGAGCAGTACTTC
cdr3_aa: CASSYSIRQGAYEQYF

clone_size: NA
d_call: TRBD1
v_call: TRBV27
j_call: TRBJ2-7
cdr3_nt: TGTGCCAGCAGTTCCGGGACAGGGATATACGAGCAGTACTTC
cdr3_aa: CASSSGTGIYEQYF

clone_size: once
d_call: NA
v_call: TRBV6-1
j_call: TRBJ2-2
cdr3_nt: TGTGCCAGCAGTGAAAACAGCCAATGGCCCGGGGAGCTGTTTTTT
cdr3_aa: CASSENSQWPGELFF

clone_size: NA
d_call: NA
v_call: TRBV2
j_call: TRBJ1-1
cdr3_nt: TGTGCCAGCAGTCCCCCCCGGGGTTTAAATGAAGCTTTCTTT
cdr3_aa: CASSPPRGLNEAFF

clone_size: NA
d_call: NA
v_call: TRBV9
j_call: TRBJ1-3
cdr3_nt: TGTGCCAGCAGCGTAGACGGGAGCTCTGGAAACACCATATATTTT
cdr3_aa: CASSVDGSSGNTIYF

clone_size: once
d_call: NA
v_call: TRBV6-1
j_call: TRBJ1-6
cdr3_nt: TGCGCCAGCAGTGAATGGACGGGATTAGGATCACCCCTCCACTTT
cdr3_aa: CASSEWTGLGSPLHF

clone_size: NA
d_call: TRBD1
v_call: TRBV7-8
j_call: TRBJ2-3
cdr3_nt: TGTGCCAGCAGCTATGGACAGGGTATCAACACAGATACGCAGTATTTT
cdr3_aa: CASSYGQGINTDTQYF

clone_size: once
d_call: NA
v_call: TRBV7-9
j_call: TRBJ1-1
cdr3_nt: TGTGCCAGCAGTTATACAGGGAGGAACACTGAAGCTTTCTTT
cdr3_aa: CASSYTGRNTEAFF

clone_size: few
d_call: TRBD1
v_call: TRBV5-1
j_call: TRBJ2-1
cdr3_nt: TGCGCCAGCAGCTCCGGGACAGACTACAATGAGCAGTTCTTC
cdr3_aa: CASSSGTDYNEQFF

clone_size: NA
d_call: TRBD2
v_call: TRBV9
j_call: TRBJ2-5
cdr3_nt: TGTGCCAGCAGCGTGGGACTAGCGGAAGAGACCCAGTACTTC
cdr3_aa: CASSVGLAEETQYF

clone_size: NA
d_call: TRBD1
v_call: TRBV5-1
j_call: TRBJ1-1
cdr3_nt: TGCGCCAGCAGCACCTGGGACAGGGGGAACACTGAAGCTTTCTTT
cdr3_aa: CASSTWDRGNTEAFF

clone_size: NA
d_call: NA
v_call: TRBV5-1
j_call: TRBJ2-3
cdr3_nt: TGCGCCAGCAGCTTGCGGGGGAATGAGGCAGATACGCAGTATTTT
cdr3_aa: CASSLRGNEADTQYF

clone_size: NA
d_call: NA
v_call: TRBV6-4
j_call: TRBJ1-1
cdr3_nt: TGTGCCAGCAGTGACACGGACAGCGCTGAAGCTTTCTTT
cdr3_aa: CASSDTDSAEAFF

clone_size: once
d_call: TRBD2
v_call: TRBV7-2
j_call: TRBJ2-7
cdr3_nt: TGTGCCAGCAGCTTGTCCATGGGACTACATGACTACGAGCAGTACTTC
cdr3_aa: CASSLSMGLHDYEQYF

clone_size: NA
d_call: TRBD1
v_call: TRBV7-2
j_call: TRBJ2-7
cdr3_nt: TGTGCCAGCAGCCTAGGGACAGGGGGTCCCTACGAGCAGTACTTC
cdr3_aa: CASSLGTGGPYEQYF

clone_size: NA
d_call: NA
v_call: TRBV5-1
j_call: TRBJ2-1
cdr3_nt: TGCGCCAGCAGCTTGGTACAGGGTTTGGGGAACAATGAGCAGTTCTTC
cdr3_aa: CASSLVQGLGNNEQFF

clone_size: NA
d_call: NA
v_call: TRBV7-6
j_call: TRBJ2-5
cdr3_nt: TGTGCCAGCAGCTTAGCGATAACGTCCGGGGTCGGGGAGACCCAGTACTTC
cdr3_aa: CASSLAITSGVGETQYF

clone_size: NA
d_call: NA
v_call: TRBV7-9
j_call: TRBJ2-1
cdr3_nt: TGTGCCAGCAGCCGCCGGGACTCGACCTACAATGAGCAGTTCTTC
cdr3_aa: CASSRRDSTYNEQFF

clone_size: few
d_call: TRBD1
v_call: TRBV7-9
j_call: TRBJ1-1
cdr3_nt: TGTGCCAGCAGCTTAGACAGGGGGCTGTGGAGCACTGAAGCTTTCTTT
cdr3_aa: CASSLDRGLWSTEAFF

clone_size: NA
d_call: TRBD1
v_call: TRBV24-1
j_call: TRBJ1-5
cdr3_nt: TGTGCCACCAGTGACCCCACAGGGGGCGGCAATCAGCCCCAGCATTTT
cdr3_aa: CATSDPTGGGNQPQHF

clone_size: once
d_call: NA
v_call: TRBV5-1
j_call: TRBJ2-1
cdr3_nt: TGCGCCAGCAGCCCAACCGGGAACTCAGATGAGCAGTTCTTC
cdr3_aa: CASSPTGNSDEQFF

clone_size: NA
d_call: TRBD1
v_call: TRBV19
j_call: TRBJ1-2
cdr3_nt: TGTGCCAGTAGTATCCCACCCCGGGACAGGGGCAATTATGGCTACACCTTC
cdr3_aa: CASSIPPRDRGNYGYTF

clone_size: NA
d_call: NA
v_call: TRBV19
j_call: TRBJ1-2
cdr3_nt: TGTGCCAGTAGTGGACAGAGGAACTATGGCTACACCTTC
cdr3_aa: CASSGQRNYGYTF